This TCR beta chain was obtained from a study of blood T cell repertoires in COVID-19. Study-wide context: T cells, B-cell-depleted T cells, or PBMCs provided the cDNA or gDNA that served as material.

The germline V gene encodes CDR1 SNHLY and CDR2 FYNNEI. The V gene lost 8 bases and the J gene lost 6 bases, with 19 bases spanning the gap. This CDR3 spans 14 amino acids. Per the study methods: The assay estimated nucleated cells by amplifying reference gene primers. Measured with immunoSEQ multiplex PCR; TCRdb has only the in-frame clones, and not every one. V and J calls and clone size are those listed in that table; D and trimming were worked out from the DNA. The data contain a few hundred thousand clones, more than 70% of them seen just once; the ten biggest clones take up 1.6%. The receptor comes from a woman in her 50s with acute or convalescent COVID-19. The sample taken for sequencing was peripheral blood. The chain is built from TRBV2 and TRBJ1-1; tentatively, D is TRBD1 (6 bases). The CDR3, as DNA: TGTGCCAGCCGAGGAACAGGGTCCGTCGCTGAAGCTTTCTTT. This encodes CASRGTGSVAEAFF.